These 19 T cell receptor beta chains originate from one sample sequenced in a study of blood T cells in healthy people across ages. Primed by a sample-barcoded 5' primer and a J-beta primer mix, a second PCR proceeded for 7 to 11 cycles. TCRdb reprocessed the 5' RACE reads via MiXCR and lists one record per CDR3 protein. The repertoire includes hundreds of thousands of distinct CDR3 sequences, around 21% of them detected once, and roughly 3.6% sits in the top ten. Sample: blood. These receptors came from an older man in good health.

This chain joins TRBV20-1 and TRBJ2-3; D may be TRBD1 (7 bases). Per germline, CDR1 DFQATT and CDR2 SNEGSKA (reference sequence). The CDR3 length is 15 residues. The V end was cut by 6 bases, the J end by 3 bases, with 19 bases between. The CDR3 nucleotides are TGCAGTGCAAATTCCCCACAGGGGAGGACAGATACGCAGTATTTT. Amino acids: CSANSPQGRTDTQYF.

The sample holds a few counts of this clonotype. J is TRBJ2-1 and V is TRBV24-1, with 14 bases lining up with TRBD2. The CDR3 is 15 residues long. Germline lookup yields CDR1 KGHDR and CDR2 SFDVKD. The V segment lost 5 bases and the J segment 6 bases; nucleotides outside the gene matches: 2. CDR3 nucleotides: TGTGCCACCAGTGCGGGACTAGCGGGAGTCAATGAGCAGTTCTTC. Its protein is CATSAGLAGVNEQFF.

The V gene is TRBV6-5, the J gene TRBJ1-4, with TRBD1 matching over 7 bases. The V gene's germline CDR1 is MNHEY and CDR2 SVGAGI. The trim removed 2 bases at V and 2 bases at J, leaving 8 bases unmatched. The CDR3 consists of 17 residues. This chain's CDR3 is CASSYTGRGLTNEKLFF. The CDR3 DNA reads as TGTGCCAGCAGTTACACTGGCAGGGGGTTGACTAATGAAAAACTGTTTTTT.

This clonotype was seen only a few times. The chain links TRBV4-1 to TRBJ2-7; 9 bases agree with TRBD1. Losses at the gene ends were 3 bases for V and 1 base for J; bases not matched to a gene: 4. Germline CDR1 and CDR2: MGHRA and YSYEKL. CDR3 length: 15 residues. The DNA of the CDR3 is TGCGCCAGCAGCCATCTGACAGGGGGATCCTACGAGCAGTACTTC. Amino acid sequence: CASSHLTGGSYEQYF.

This chain links TRBV12-3 or TRBV12-4 with TRBJ2-7; maybe TRBD2 (5 bases). The CDR3 sequence is 12 residues long. Deletions cut 8 bases from V and 5 bases from J, with 13 bases between. The CDR3 loop is CASGLSINEQYF. In DNA, the CDR3 is TGTGCCAGCGGACTCTCAATCAACGAGCAGTACTTC.

This clonotype has more than one count but fewer than ten. The V gene is TRBV20-1, the J gene TRBJ2-5, with D possibly being TRBD1 or TRBD2 (5 bases each). The end of the DNA is better explained by TRBJ2-1, so the J call may be wrong. Germline V gene lookup returns CDR1 DFQATT and CDR2 SNEGSKA (reference sequence). The CDR3 runs 15 residues. CDR3 bases: TGCAGTGCTAGAGATGGGGACGCCCCCTACAATGAGCAGTTCTTC. This sequence encodes CSARDGDAPYNEQFF.

This clonotype occurred a few times. The rearrangement joins TRBV5-1 to TRBJ2-7, with 7 bases lining up with TRBD2. V was pared by 4 bases and J by 0 bases, with 7 bases of the junction left unmatched. Per the germline V gene, CDR1 is SGHRS and CDR2 is YFSETQ. This CDR3 has 15 amino acids. CDR3 coding DNA: TGCGCCAGCAGCAAACTAGCGACTACCTCCTACGAGCAGTACTTC. It encodes CASSKLATTSYEQYF.

The V and J genes are TRBV7-2 and TRBJ2-7; TRBD1 matches 8 bases. The CDR3 runs to 15 residues. V shed 5 bases, J shed 3 bases, and the junction held 9 bases outside the gene matches. The germline V gene encodes CDR1 SGHTA and CDR2 FQGNSA. The chain's CDR3 is CASSTPDRAYYEQYF. The CDR3 DNA sequence: TGTGCCAGCAGCACCCCGGACAGGGCATACTACGAGCAGTACTTC.

The CDR3 DNA is TGCAGTGCAGAAGTTCAAGAGACCCAGTACTTC. Its protein product is CSAEVQETQYF. The rearrangement joins TRBV20-1 to TRBJ2-5; D unresolved. This CDR3 region has 11 residues. Looked up from germline, CDR1 is DFQATT and CDR2 is SNEGSKA (reference sequence). Trimming stripped 6 bases from V and 2 bases from J, with 7 bases between.

The V gene is TRBV20-1, the J gene TRBJ2-1; 7 nucleotides align to TRBD2. The CDR3 consists of 13 residues. Looked up from germline, CDR1 is DFQATT and CDR2 is SNEGSKA (reference sequence). After removal of 6 bases from V and 3 bases from J, the junction contained 5 bases not matched to a gene. CDR3 bases: TGCAGTGCACCGGGACTAATCTACAATGAGCAGTTCTTC. Translating it yields CSAPGLIYNEQFF.

This clonotype was seen more than once but under ten times. At one boundary the junction diverges from the germline segment, which might be a read error. The gene calls are TRBV28 and TRBJ2-7; 14 bases match TRBD2. CDR3 length equals 15 residues. The germline gives CDR1 MDHEN, CDR2 SYDVKM. As DNA, the CDR3 is TGTGCCAGCAGTTTAAGGACTAGCGGGAGGTACGAGCAGCACTTC. It yields the protein CASSLRTSGRYEQHF.

In its sample, this clonotype was seen a few times. The chain couples TRBV20-1 to TRBJ2-3; no firm D call. Germline V gene data show CDR1 as DFQATT and CDR2 as SNEGSKA (reference sequence). The CDR3 spans 13 residues. Deletions cut 4 bases from V and 0 bases from J, with 8 bases between. CDR3 protein: CSATTSSTDTQYF. Written as DNA, the CDR3 is TGCAGTGCTACTACCTCTAGCACAGATACGCAGTATTTT.

This rearrangement joins TRBV25-1 to TRBJ2-7; the D is unclear. Germline CDR1 and CDR2: MGHDK and SYGVNS. CDR3 length: 14 residues. V lost 3 bases to trimming and J lost 2 bases, with 11 bases between them. The CDR3 sequence: CASSEVGRTYEQYF. The DNA for the CDR3 is TGTGCCAGCAGTGAGGTCGGACGTACCTACGAGCAGTACTTC.

This clonotype was counted a few times. V is TRBV2 and J is TRBJ1-4; 9 bases map to TRBD1. The CDR3 is made up of 13 amino acids. V was clipped by 11 bases and J by 12 bases; unmatched bases: 13. The V gene's germline CDR1 is SNHLY and CDR2 FYNNEI. The CDR3: CAGGQGAGEELFF. The CDR3 DNA reads TGTGCCGGGGGACAGGGTGCCGGAGAGGAACTGTTTTTT.

This chain joins TRBV19 and TRBJ1-6; no clear D. The germline gives CDR1 LNHDA, CDR2 SQIVND (reference sequence). The CDR3 runs 17 residues. Trimming took off 3 bases at V and 3 bases at J, with 15 bases between the two ends. The CDR3 protein is CASSMRGRRNYNSPLHF. The CDR3 DNA follows: TGTGCCAGTAGTATGAGAGGCCGAAGAAACTATAATTCACCCCTCCACTTT. Filled out from reference TRBV19 and TRBJ1-6, the complete variable domain reads DGGITQSPKYLFRKEGQNVTLSCEQNLNHDAMYWYRQDPGQGLRLIYYSQIVNDFQKGDIAEGYSVSREKKESFPLTVTSAQKNPTAFYLCASSMRGRRNYNSPLHFGNGTRLTVT.

V and J are TRBV6-5 and TRBJ2-2; the D is unclear. The V and J ends lost 5 bases and 5 bases respectively, with 6 bases between them. CDR1 and CDR2 (germline): MNHEY, SVGAGI. This CDR3 has 12 amino acids. CDR3 coding DNA: TGTGCCAGCAGTAGGACGACCGGGGAGCTGTTTTTT. Protein product: CASSRTTGELFF.

Only a few counts were recorded for this clonotype. The V and J genes are TRBV12-5 and TRBJ2-2; possible D gene TRBD2, 5 bases. This CDR3 region has 14 residues. Germline-derived CDR1 and CDR2 are LGHNT and FRNRAP. Trimming pared 3 bases from V and 1 base from J, leaving 6 bases between. CDR3 amino acids: CASGFGGNTGELFF. The CDR3 DNA follows: TGTGCTAGTGGTTTCGGAGGGAACACCGGGGAGCTGTTTTTT.

V usage is TRBV4-1 and J usage is TRBJ2-7; the D gene is possibly TRBD1 (5 bases). This CDR3 is 14 amino acids long. From germline, CDR1 is MGHRA and CDR2 YSYEKL. The V gene lost 2 bases and the J gene lost 1 base, with 9 bases spanning the gap. The CDR3 reads CASSQSTVSYEQYF. DNA of the CDR3: TGCGCCAGCAGCCAATCGACAGTATCCTACGAGCAGTACTTC.

The V call is TRBV6-2 or TRBV6-3, the J call TRBJ2-1; TRBD2 agrees at 16 bases. Germline loops: CDR1 MNHEY, CDR2 SVGEGT. The junction had 7 bases not matched to a gene; V was cut back by 0 bases and J by 5 bases. CDR3 length: 19 residues. The CDR3 loop reads CASSYSRGGTSGRDNEQFF. CDR3 nucleotide sequence: TGTGCCAGCAGTTACTCGAGAGGTGGGACTAGCGGGAGGGACAATGAGCAGTTCTTC.